The T cell receptor (beta chain) described here comes from a study of cytomegalovirus exposure and HLA in healthy donors. Study-wide findings and caveats: Researchers catalogued over 150 TCR beta chains as cytomegalovirus-associated.

A word on this clone: Its cognate antigen is unknown.

The repertoire was sequenced with immunoSEQ multiplex PCR; TCRdb's copy has only in-frame clones and lacks some. Of 150,000 or so clones in the sample, 86% are singletons; the top ten hold approximately 20%. The CDR3 covers 12 residues. Trimming removed 6 bases from V and 0 bases from J, with 6 bases in between. The germline V gene encodes CDR1 SQVTM and CDR2 ANQGSEA. The clonotype originates from a man aged 18 to 30 in good health and CMV-seropositive. The specimen was PBMCs. The chain combines TRBV29-1 with TRBJ1-5, with unresolved D. The CDR3 reads CSVTSSNQPQHF. The CDR3 region has the DNA TGCAGCGTGACATCTAGCAATCAGCCCCAGCATTTT.